Shown below are 20 T cell receptor beta chains from a single sample sequenced in a study of blood T cell repertoires in COVID-19. Clones were read by immunoSEQ multiplex PCR, and TCRdb kept only the in-frame ones, dropping some. The sample holds about 140,000 clones, 80% to 90% seen once. Input material: peripheral blood. Every receptor here comes from a woman aged 60-75 years with acute or convalescent COVID-19.

The chain recombines TRBV2 with TRBJ1-2; 9 bases map to TRBD1. The junction had 13 bases not matched to a gene; V was cut back by 7 bases and J by 7 bases. Germline loops: CDR1 SNHLY, CDR2 FYNNEI. CDR3 size: 15 residues. CDR3 region: CASTPTTGGLSGYTF. The DNA for the CDR3 is TGTGCCAGCACCCCAACCACAGGGGGCTTGAGTGGCTACACCTTC.

The V gene is TRBV7-2, the J gene TRBJ2-7; D call uncertain. V lost 1 base to trimming and J lost 4 bases, with 11 bases between them. Germline loops: CDR1 SGHTA, CDR2 FQGNSA. The CDR3 loop spans 14 amino acids. CDR3 region: CASSLGLNGYEQYF. The CDR3 DNA sequence: TGTGCCAGCAGCTTAGGGTTAAACGGTTACGAGCAGTACTTC.

The chain links TRBV3-1 (or the pseudogene TRBV3-2) to TRBJ1-3; tentative D call: TRBD1 (5 bases). CDR1 and CDR2 from the germline V gene are LGHDT and YNNKEL (reference sequence). The CDR3 is 16 residues long. V lost 3 bases, J lost 3 bases, and 15 bases lay in between. For the CDR3, the DNA is TGTGCCAGCAGCCAGGTAACAGGAGTAGGTGGAAACACCATATATTTT. This codes for CASSQVTGVGGNTIYF.

A single count supports this clone. This sequence joins TRBV3-1 (or the pseudogene TRBV3-2) and TRBJ2-1, with 16 bases matching TRBD2. Germline V gives CDR1 LGHDT, CDR2 YNNKEL (reference sequence). The CDR3 has 18 residues. Unmatched junction bases numbered 3, after V lost 4 bases and J lost 0 bases. CDR3 amino acids: CASSPGLAGGASYNEQFF. The DNA for the CDR3 is TGTGCCAGCAGCCCGGGACTAGCGGGGGGGGCCTCCTACAATGAGCAGTTCTTC.

J is TRBJ2-1 and V is TRBV7-2, with a tentative D call TRBD2 (7 bases). From germline, CDR1 is SGHTA and CDR2 FQGNSA. The CDR3 covers 17 residues. Trimming left V 4 bases short and J 1 base short, with 17 bases between. The CDR3 here is CASSSVGGRGSYNEQFF. The CDR3 nucleotides read TGTGCCAGCAGCTCGGTGGGGGGGCGCGGGTCCTACAATGAGCAGTTCTTC.

V usage is TRBV9 and J usage is TRBJ1-1; D not resolved. Trimming pared 0 bases from V and 5 bases from J, leaving 8 bases between. CDR1 SGDLS and CDR2 YYNGEE come from the germline V gene. The CDR3 has 13 amino acids. The chain's CDR3 is CASSVDLGTEAFF. The CDR3 DNA is TGTGCCAGCAGCGTAGATCTCGGGACTGAAGCTTTCTTT.

This clone has a handful of counts. The chain has TRBV5-5 and TRBJ1-6; 8 bases match TRBD1. The CDR3 sequence is 17 residues long. From germline, CDR1 is SGHKS and CDR2 YYEKEE (reference sequence). V gave up 2 bases and J gave up 2 bases; unmatched junction bases: 6. The CDR3 loop is CASSFGQGAAYNSPLHF. The CDR3 bases are TGTGCCAGCAGCTTCGGGCAGGGGGCCGCCTATAATTCACCCCTCCACTTT.

V is TRBV6-4 and J is TRBJ2-7; 12 nucleotides align to TRBD2. From germline, CDR1 is MRHNA and CDR2 SNTAGT. Germline trimming cut 4 bases from V and 3 bases from J; bases unmatched to any gene: 4. CDR3 size: 15 residues. The CDR3 here is CASSARLAGDYEQYF. The CDR3 region has the DNA TGTGCCAGCAGTGCCAGACTAGCGGGGGACTACGAGCAGTACTTC.

The chain is built from TRBV4-2 and TRBJ1-6, with TRBD1 identical over 8 bases. V was clipped by 4 bases and J by 9 bases; unmatched bases: 17. Germline CDR1 LGHNA, CDR2 YNFKEQ. The CDR3 covers 18 residues. The CDR3 DNA is TGTGCCAGCAGCCTCTCGGGACAGGATCGTCATAAGGGTTCACCCCTCCACTTT. It translates to CASSLSGQDRHKGSPLHF.

The chain employs TRBV3-1 (or the pseudogene TRBV3-2) and TRBJ1-1; 9 nucleotides align to TRBD1. V lost 5 bases, J lost 11 bases, and 12 bases stayed unmatched. CDR3 length equals 14 residues. CDR1 is LGHDT and CDR2 is YNNKEL in the germline V gene (reference sequence). The CDR3, as DNA: TGTGCCAGCAGCTCTCGCGGGACAGGGAGTTTTGCTTTCTTT. Amino acid sequence: CASSSRGTGSFAFF.

V usage is TRBV7-2 and J usage is TRBJ1-5; TRBD1 might be the D (5 bases). With 1 base removed from V and 7 bases from J, the gap between germline ends came to 11 bases. This CDR3 is built from 14 residues. CDR1 and CDR2 (germline): SGHTA, FQGNSA. The CDR3 loop is CASSLEVAGQPQHF. CDR3 DNA sequence: TGTGCCAGCAGCTTAGAAGTGGCAGGGCAGCCCCAGCATTTT.

The rearrangement uses TRBV6-5 and TRBJ2-1, with TRBD2 matching 7 bases. This CDR3 region has 14 residues. Germline values: CDR1 MNHEY, CDR2 SVGAGI. J was trimmed by 4 bases and V by 1 base; bases with no gene match: 1. CDR3 DNA sequence: TGTGCCAGCAGTTACTGGCGGGGGTACAATGAGCAGTTCTTC. Encoded protein: CASSYWRGYNEQFF.

V gene TRBV2 combines with J gene TRBJ1-4; D remains unclear. This CDR3 has 14 amino acids. V dropped 7 bases and J dropped 0 bases, with 9 bases sitting between them. Germline-derived CDR1 and CDR2 are SNHLY and FYNNEI. CDR3 amino acids: CASTRHATNEKLFF. In DNA form, the CDR3 reads TGTGCCAGCACCAGACACGCAACTAATGAAAAACTGTTTTTT.

This chain connects TRBV7-8 to TRBJ2-7; D perhaps matches TRBD2 (5 bases). Per the germline V gene, CDR1 is SGHVS and CDR2 is FQNEAQ. The CDR3 is made up of 14 amino acids. Trimming took 5 bases from V and 0 from J, leaving 11 bases between them. The CDR3 bases are TGTGCCAGCAGCCGGGATAGCAGCTCCTACGAGCAGTACTTC. As protein: CASSRDSSSYEQYF.

The J gene is TRBJ1-3, the V gene TRBV19; D unclear. Germline V gene sequence: CDR1 LNHDA, CDR2 SQIVND (reference sequence). This CDR3 is 15 amino acids long. With 3 bases removed from V and 0 bases from J, the gap between germline ends came to 9 bases. As DNA, the CDR3 is TGTGCCAGTAGTATTTGGAGTGACTCTGGAAACACCATATATTTT. Its translation is CASSIWSDSGNTIYF.

As DNA, the CDR3 is TGCGCCAGCAGCCAAGATGGTAGCAGTTTCTATGGCTACACCTTC. Protein: CASSQDGSSFYGYTF. This chain uses TRBV4-3 with TRBJ1-2; no clear D. The CDR3 totals 15 residues. Trimming stripped 0 bases from V and 4 bases from J, with 12 bases between. Germline-derived CDR1 and CDR2 are LGHNA and YSLEER.

This sequence joins TRBV2 and TRBJ1-4; D remains ambiguous. The V end lost 0 bases, the J end lost 11 bases, and 13 bases lay between the germline ends. This CDR3 is 14 amino acids long. CDR1 and CDR2 (germline): SNHLY, FYNNEI. For the CDR3, the DNA is TGTGCCAGCAGTGAAGCGGGGAGAGGTGGGAAACTGTTTTTT. Protein sequence: CASSEAGRGGKLFF.

V usage is TRBV2 and J usage is TRBJ2-7; no firm D call. The CDR3 is 12 residues long. Trimming left V 1 base short and J 3 bases short, with 4 bases between. Per the germline V gene, CDR1 is SNHLY and CDR2 is FYNNEI. CDR3: CASSEDGYEQYF. The CDR3 coding sequence is TGTGCCAGCAGTGAAGACGGCTACGAGCAGTACTTC.

The chain is built from TRBV7-9 and TRBJ1-2, with D unresolved. The CDR3 extends over 12 amino acids. In germline, CDR1 is SEHNR, CDR2 FQNEAQ (reference sequence). V lost 2 bases and J 8 bases, leaving 9 bases between the germline ends. For the CDR3, the DNA is TGTGCCAGCAGCTTATGGGCAGGCGGCTACACCTTC. Translating gives CASSLWAGGYTF.

The chain joins TRBV19 to TRBJ1-4, with TRBD1 matching 9 bases. This CDR3 comprises 14 residues. Trimming removed 7 bases from V and 6 bases from J; junction bases left unmatched: 6. Germline CDR1 LNHDA, CDR2 SQIVND (reference sequence). The CDR3 coding sequence is TGTGCCAGTAAGGACAGGGGAACCGATGAAAAACTGTTTTTT. This encodes CASKDRGTDEKLFF.